This entry lists 31 T cell receptor beta chains sequenced from one sample in a study of CD8 T cells in Susac syndrome. Random hexamers were used to reverse transcribe an amount of 0.5 to 1 ug RNA. Each CDR3 protein is one row after TCRdb ran MiXCR on the immunoSEQ multiplex PCR reads. This table holds hundreds of thousands of distinct CDR3 sequences, about 95% found once. Sequencing was done on a sample of CD4+ T cells from PBMCs. The source of these receptors is a human donor with Susac syndrome.

The V call is TRBV4-1, the J call TRBJ2-2, with TRBD2 matching 13 bases. J gave up 6 bases and V 1 base, and 5 bases lay outside the gene matches. Germline CDR1 and CDR2: MGHRA and YSYEKL. The CDR3 loop spans 17 amino acids. The chain's CDR3 is CASSQGGLAGLAGELFF. The CDR3 DNA is TGCGCCAGCAGCCAAGGGGGACTAGCGGGACTCGCCGGGGAGCTGTTTTTT.

The chain employs TRBV3-1 and TRBJ2-2; tentative D call: TRBD1 (6 bases). V shed 4 bases and J shed 5 bases, with 11 bases lying between them. This CDR3 region has 14 residues. CDR1 LGHDT and CDR2 YNNKEL come from the germline V gene (reference sequence). The CDR3 is CASSRDKGTGELFF. The CDR3, as DNA: TGTGCCAGCAGCCGGGACAAAGGAACCGGGGAGCTGTTTTTT.

This rearrangement joins TRBV20-1 to TRBJ2-3; 7 bases map to TRBD1. The CDR3 runs to 12 residues. CDR1 DFQATT and CDR2 SNEGSKA come from the germline V gene (reference sequence). V was pared by 4 bases and J by 10 bases, with 8 bases of the junction left unmatched. CDR3 residues: CSATQTQGAQYF. The CDR3 region has the DNA TGCAGTGCTACCCAGACCCAGGGGGCGCAGTATTTT.

V is TRBV24-1 and J is TRBJ2-2; 7 positions match TRBD1. The CDR3 sequence is 16 residues long. V lost 0 bases and J lost 4; bases outside the gene matches: 4. Per the germline V gene, CDR1 is KGHDR and CDR2 is SFDVKD. CDR3 DNA sequence: TGTGCCACCAGTGATTTGCAGTCAGGGGGCACCGGGGAGCTGTTTTTT. Its translation: CATSDLQSGGTGELFF.

This chain connects TRBV29-1 to TRBJ2-7; 7 positions agree with TRBD1. The length of the CDR3 is 15 residues. V was clipped by 3 bases and J by 2 bases; unmatched bases: 10. Germline V gene lookup returns CDR1 SQVTM and CDR2 ANQGSEA. The CDR3 DNA is TGCAGCGTTGAGACCCCGGGACAGCTAGCCTACGAGCAGTACTTC. This gives the protein CSVETPGQLAYEQYF.

V gene TRBV3-1 combines with J gene TRBJ1-5; 7 positions agree with TRBD1. V trimming: 1 base; J trimming: 3 bases; junction bases outside the gene matches: 3. The germline gives CDR1 LGHDT, CDR2 YNNKEL (reference sequence). The CDR3 spans 15 residues. CDR3 sequence: CASSQGTGHNQPQHF. Written as DNA, the CDR3 is TGTGCCAGCAGCCAAGGGACAGGCCACAATCAGCCCCAGCATTTT.

V is TRBV12-3 or TRBV12-4 and J is TRBJ1-4; D gene ambiguous. V dropped 6 bases and J dropped 7 bases, with 9 bases sitting between them. The CDR3 is 12 amino acids. The CDR3 is CASRGVGEKLFF. The CDR3 DNA reads TGTGCCAGCAGGGGCGTCGGTGAAAAACTGTTTTTT.

V and J are TRBV29-1 and TRBJ2-7; 8 nucleotides match TRBD2. CDR3 length: 17 residues. CDR1 is SQVTM and CDR2 is ANQGSEA in the germline V gene. J gave up 2 bases and V 7 bases, and 19 bases lay outside the gene matches. The CDR3 reads CSAARTPEGSGTYEQYF. The CDR3 DNA sequence: TGCAGCGCCGCCCGGACTCCAGAGGGTAGCGGGACCTACGAGCAGTACTTC.

The chain has TRBV5-1 and TRBJ2-7; 7 bases line up with TRBD1. Germline V CDR1 and CDR2: SGHRS, YFSETQ. The CDR3 length is 13 residues. With 6 bases clipped from V and 4 bases from J, the junction kept 7 bases outside the gene matches. The CDR3 here is CASNYRDRYEQYF. CDR3 coding DNA: TGCGCCAGCAACTACCGGGACAGATACGAGCAGTACTTC.

The V gene is TRBV20-1, the J gene TRBJ1-3; TRBD1 agrees at 8 bases. Trimming at V came to 3 bases and at J to 2 bases, leaving 6 bases not matched to a gene. The CDR3 totals 15 residues. CDR1 is DFQATT and CDR2 is SNEGSKA in the germline V gene (reference sequence). The CDR3, as DNA: TGCAGTGCTAGGGGAGGCAGGGGGCCTGGAAACACCATATATTTT. This sequence encodes CSARGGRGPGNTIYF.

This chain joins TRBV9 and TRBJ2-3; D ambiguous. Trimming cost V 0 bases and J 4 bases, with 6 bases left between them. Per germline, CDR1 SGDLS and CDR2 YYNGEE. The CDR3 contains 13 residues. The CDR3, as DNA: TGTGCCAGCAGCGTAGCACAGTCAGATACGCAGTATTTT. It codes for CASSVAQSDTQYF. The whole variable domain, filled in from reference TRBV9 and TRBJ2-3, reads DSGVTQTPKHLITATGQRVTLRCSPRSGDLSVYWYQQSLDQGLQFLIQYYNGEERAKGNILERFSAQQFPDLHSELNLSSLELGDSALYFCASSVAQSDTQYFGPGTRLTVL.

This clonotype showed up just a few times. V gene TRBV18 combines with J gene TRBJ2-5, with D hard to call. The CDR3 runs 13 residues. V shed 0 bases and J shed 4 bases, with 6 bases lying between them. CDR1 KGHSH and CDR2 LQKENI come from the germline V gene. Written as DNA, the CDR3 is TGTGCCAGCTCACCACCGGTTTTAGAGACCCAGTACTTC. This encodes CASSPPVLETQYF.

This clonotype has just a few counts. This chain uses TRBV27 with TRBJ2-2; D unclear. The CDR3 totals 12 residues. V lost 1 base and J lost 4, with 1 base in between. CDR1 and CDR2 (germline): MNHEY, SMNVEV (reference sequence). The CDR3, as DNA: TGTGCCAGCAGTTTATTCACCGGGGAGCTGTTTTTT. Its protein is CASSLFTGELFF.

The rearrangement joins TRBV15 to TRBJ1-5; no reliable D call. CDR1 and CDR2 from the germline V gene are LNHNV and YYDKDF (reference sequence). The CDR3 runs to 15 residues. The ends were cut back, 1 base at V and 0 bases at J, with 7 bases in the middle. This CDR3 reads CATSRAQYSNQPQHF. CDR3 bases: TGTGCCACCAGCAGAGCGCAATATAGCAATCAGCCCCAGCATTTT.

This chain connects TRBV20-1 to TRBJ2-7; 8 bases align to TRBD2. This CDR3 is 11 amino acids long. Germline V gene sequence: CDR1 DFQATT, CDR2 SNEGSKA (reference sequence). Trimming removed 6 bases from V and 6 bases from J; junction bases left unmatched: 4. CDR3 sequence reads: CSAGTSREQYF. In DNA, the CDR3 is TGCAGTGCCGGGACTAGTCGCGAGCAGTACTTC.

V usage is TRBV28 and J usage is TRBJ2-2, with no clear D. The ends were cut back, 5 bases at V and 0 bases at J, with 16 bases in the middle. Germline V gives CDR1 MDHEN, CDR2 SYDVKM. The CDR3 spans 17 residues. The CDR3 spells CASSPLRLFANTGELFF. Written as DNA, the CDR3 is TGTGCCAGCAGTCCCCTAAGACTCTTTGCGAACACCGGGGAGCTGTTTTTT.

This sequence joins TRBV12-5 and TRBJ2-1; 8 bases are shared with TRBD2. V gave up 0 bases and J gave up 8 bases; unmatched junction bases: 6. This CDR3 has 15 amino acids. Per the germline V gene, CDR1 is LGHNT and CDR2 is FRNRAP. CDR3 region: CASGLVKRESDEQFF. CDR3 coding DNA: TGTGCTAGTGGTTTGGTAAAGCGGGAGAGCGATGAGCAGTTCTTC.

The rearrangement links TRBV15 to TRBJ2-1; TRBD2 might be the D (6 bases). Germline assignment: CDR1 LNHNV and CDR2 YYDKDF (reference sequence). CDR3 length: 12 residues. The chain's CDR3 is CATGRFVDEQFF. The CDR3 DNA reads TGTGCGACCGGGAGATTCGTTGATGAGCAGTTCTTC.

The chain links TRBV7-6 to TRBJ1-2; TRBD1 is a possible D gene (5 bases). Germline V CDR1 and CDR2: SGHVS, FNYEAQ. Trimming removed 5 bases at V and 4 bases at J, with 11 bases between. CDR3 length: 13 residues. The CDR3 coding sequence is TGTGCCAGCAGCCCAGCCGGGGGCTATGGCTACACCTTC. It specifies CASSPAGGYGYTF.

The chain uses TRBV7-9 and TRBJ1-2, with 7 nucleotides matching TRBD1. J gave up 3 bases and V 5 bases, and 6 bases lay outside the gene matches. The V gene's germline CDR1 is SEHNR and CDR2 FQNEAQ (reference sequence). This CDR3 spans 14 amino acids. This CDR3 reads CASSPEDRDYGYTF. CDR3 nucleotides: TGTGCCAGCAGCCCAGAAGACAGGGACTATGGCTACACCTTC. Together with reference TRBV7-9 and TRBJ1-2, the CDR3 gives the full variable domain: DTGVSQNPRHKITKRGQNVTFRCDPISEHNRLYWYRQTLGQGPEFLTYFQNEAQLEKSRLLSDRFSAERPKGSFSTLEIQRTEQGDSAMYLCASSPEDRDYGYTFGSGTRLTVV.

This clonotype was seen a single time. The rearrangement joins TRBV27 to TRBJ2-7; D is ambiguous. The CDR3 covers 14 residues. Trimming removed 7 bases at V and 1 base at J, with 14 bases between. Germline lookup yields CDR1 MNHEY and CDR2 SMNVEV (reference sequence). CDR3 sequence (DNA): TGTGCCAGCACCCAACAAGGACCATCCTACGAGCAGTACTTC. Translating it yields CASTQQGPSYEQYF.

The chain is built from TRBV7-3 and TRBJ2-1; D gene unclear. This CDR3 comprises 13 residues. Deletions cut 5 bases from V and 6 bases from J, with 11 bases between. Per the germline V gene, CDR1 is SGHTA and CDR2 is FQGTGA. The CDR3 reads CASSPGQPNEQFF. The CDR3 DNA is TGTGCCAGCAGCCCGGGTCAGCCCAATGAGCAGTTCTTC. Combining the CDR3 with reference TRBV7-3 and TRBJ2-1 gives the whole variable domain GAGVSQTPSNKVTEKGKYVELRCDPISGHTALYWYRQSLGQGPEFLIYFQGTGAADDSGLPNDRFFAVRPEGSVSTLKIQRTERGDSAVYLCASSPGQPNEQFFGPGTRLTVL.

In its sample, this clonotype was seen once. This chain uses TRBV20-1 with TRBJ1-1; 7 nucleotides line up with TRBD1. This CDR3 is built from 15 residues. From germline, CDR1 is DFQATT and CDR2 SNEGSKA (reference sequence). J was trimmed by 5 bases and V by 1 base; bases with no gene match: 10. CDR3 region: CSARAPTGPSTEAFF. The CDR3 region has the DNA TGCAGTGCTAGAGCCCCGACAGGGCCAAGTACTGAAGCTTTCTTT.

The rearrangement joins TRBV28 to TRBJ2-5; D remains ambiguous. Deletions cut 5 bases from V and 8 bases from J, with 15 bases between. Germline V gene lookup returns CDR1 MDHEN and CDR2 SYDVKM. The CDR3 has 13 residues. The CDR3: CASSPTVEATQYF. The DNA of the CDR3 is TGTGCCAGCAGTCCCACGGTGGAAGCTACCCAGTACTTC.

The rearrangement joins TRBV2 to TRBJ2-7; 7 bases fit TRBD2. V lost 10 bases and J lost 3; bases outside the gene matches: 18. Germline lookup yields CDR1 SNHLY and CDR2 FYNNEI. The length of the CDR3 is 16 residues. This CDR3 reads CAIYPGGLADYYEQYF. CDR3 bases: TGTGCCATCTACCCCGGCGGGCTAGCGGACTACTACGAGCAGTACTTC.

The V gene is TRBV12-3 or TRBV12-4, the J gene TRBJ2-1; 12 bases align to TRBD2. Trimming took 6 bases from V and 6 from J; bases not matched to a gene: 6. The CDR3 runs to 15 residues. The CDR3 protein is CASSPTSGRTNEQFF. In DNA, the CDR3 is TGTGCCAGCAGCCCTACTAGCGGGAGGACCAATGAGCAGTTCTTC.

V usage is TRBV10-3 and J usage is TRBJ1-1; D remains ambiguous. This CDR3 is 12 amino acids long. Germline V lookup: CDR1 ENHRY, CDR2 SYGVKD. The V end was cut by 6 bases, the J end by 0 bases, with 5 bases between. The CDR3, as DNA: TGTGCCATCAGGTCTTTGAACACTGAAGCTTTCTTT. It encodes CAIRSLNTEAFF.

The chain has TRBV30 and TRBJ1-1; 7 bases line up with TRBD1. This CDR3 comprises 12 residues. Looked up from germline, CDR1 is GTSNPN and CDR2 is SVGIG (reference sequence). The ends lost 2 bases at V and 7 bases at J; junction bases unmatched: 4. The DNA of the CDR3 is TGTGCCTGGAGTCCTGGGGACAGTGAAGCTTTCTTT. This gives the protein CAWSPGDSEAFF.

The chain carries TRBV18 and TRBJ1-2; D possibly corresponds to TRBD1 (6 bases). The CDR3 sequence is 15 residues long. The V end lost 3 bases, the J end lost 4 bases, and 15 bases lay between the germline ends. Germline loops: CDR1 KGHSH, CDR2 LQKENI. CDR3 nucleotides: TGTGCCAGCTCACCCGACAGGAACGGCCCCTATGGCTACACCTTC. This sequence encodes CASSPDRNGPYGYTF.

In its sample, this clonotype was seen once. The chain combines TRBV29-1 with TRBJ2-7, with D maybe TRBD2 (5 bases). Deletions cut 0 bases from V and 2 bases from J, with 8 bases between. Germline CDR1 is SQVTM and CDR2 is ANQGSEA. CDR3 length: 13 residues. The CDR3 sequence: CSVEDPRAYEQYF. CDR3 DNA: TGCAGCGTTGAAGATCCGCGGGCCTACGAGCAGTACTTC.

The gene calls are TRBV9 and TRBJ2-1; D might be TRBD2 (5 bases). There are 14 residues in the CDR3. CDR1 and CDR2 from the germline V gene are SGDLS and YYNGEE. Trimming left V 0 bases short and J 8 bases short, with 12 bases between. The CDR3 here is CASSVVVGSDEQFF. DNA of the CDR3: TGTGCCAGCAGCGTAGTCGTGGGGAGCGATGAGCAGTTCTTC.